This T cell receptor (beta chain) was captured in a study of PD-1 and CTLA-4 blockade in melanoma. The data were produced by immunoSEQ multiplex PCR, yet TCRdb's version contains in-frame clones alone and is incomplete. The table has 20,000 to 25,000 clones, about 91% seen once. Trimming took 5 bases from V and 4 from J; bases not matched to a gene: 8. The CDR3 has 15 amino acids. The V gene's germline CDR1 is LNHDA and CDR2 SQIVND (reference sequence). Only a few counts were recorded for this clone. The material sequenced was CD8+ T cells from peripheral blood, taken before anti-PD-1 treatment. The chain joins TRBV19 to TRBJ2-7; 10 nucleotides line up with TRBD1. The clonotype originates from a human donor with melanoma. CDR3 loop: CASSHRDRGQYEQYF. DNA for the CDR3: TGTGCCAGTAGTCACCGGGACAGGGGACAATACGAGCAGTACTTC.